This T cell receptor beta chain comes out of a study of molecular identifiers for immune sequencing clone quantification. Study details: In replicates, RNA from about 20,000 or 100,000 naive CD8 cells was split five ways, four sequenced.

This clonotype turned up a few times. The V and J ends lost 3 bases and 4 bases respectively, with 13 bases between them. CDR1 is MGHRA and CDR2 is YSYEKL in the germline V gene. CDR3 length: 15 residues. Using its own MiXCR run on the PCR reads, TCRdb lists one record per CDR3 protein. The sample lists more than 450,000 distinct CDR3 sequences, roughly 25% occurring once. The chain is built from TRBV4-1 and TRBJ1-3; possible D gene TRBD1, 5 bases. This clonotype was sampled from a human donor in good health. Some libraries in this study had Jurkat cell RNA spiked in. The sample taken for sequencing was naive CD8+ T cells from blood, with Jurkat cell RNA spiked in. As for subset: FACS-sorted CD8+CD4-CCR7+CD45RA+ naive T cells. CDR3 sequence: CASSQDTAGGNTIYF. The CDR3 DNA reads as TGCGCCAGCAGCCAGGACACCGCTGGAGGAAACACCATATATTTT.